This passage covers 5 T cell receptor beta chains from one sample sequenced in a study of blood T cell repertoires in COVID-19. TCRdb keeps only in-frame clones here, not all; method: immunoSEQ multiplex PCR. The profile shows about 200,000 clones, around 87% of them singletons. What was sequenced was peripheral blood. The origin of the receptors is a man in his forties or fifties with acute or convalescent COVID-19.

This chain joins TRBV7-9 and TRBJ1-3; perhaps TRBD1 as D (6 bases). This CDR3 is built from 15 residues. Germline loops: CDR1 SEHNR, CDR2 FQNEAQ (reference sequence). Trimming took 5 bases from V and 0 from J, leaving 11 bases between them. CDR3 nucleotides: TGTGCCAGCAGCACAACAGGGACCTCTGGAAACACCATATATTTT. It is translated as CASSTTGTSGNTIYF.

The CDR3 protein is CASSLAQGLTEAFF. In DNA form, the CDR3 reads TGCGCCAGCAGCTTGGCACAGGGGCTTACTGAAGCTTTCTTT. The genes are TRBV5-1 and TRBJ1-1; 7 bases agree with TRBD1. The CDR3 length is 14 residues. The J segment lost 5 bases and the V segment lost 0 bases, leaving 4 bases of the junction unmatched. Per the germline V gene, CDR1 is SGHRS and CDR2 is YFSETQ.

This chain joins TRBV4-2 and TRBJ2-1, with a tentative D call TRBD1 (6 bases). V lost 5 bases and J 9 bases, leaving 23 bases between the germline ends. CDR3 size: 16 residues. Germline values: CDR1 LGHNA, CDR2 YNFKEQ. This chain's CDR3 is CASSVNTGFKWGEQFF. The CDR3 bases are TGTGCCAGCAGCGTCAATACAGGGTTCAAATGGGGTGAGCAGTTCTTC.

The chain is built from TRBV29-1 and TRBJ1-2, with D perhaps matching TRBD1 (5 bases). The CDR3 is 12 amino acids. Trimming removed 3 bases from V and 7 bases from J, with 12 bases in between. Germline lookup yields CDR1 SQVTM and CDR2 ANQGSEA. CDR3 amino acids: CSVEKGDAGYTF. The CDR3, as DNA: TGCAGCGTTGAGAAAGGGGATGCTGGCTACACCTTC.

The gene calls are TRBV7-2 and TRBJ2-1; 7 positions agree with TRBD2. CDR1 and CDR2 from the germline V gene are SGHTA and FQGNSA. The CDR3 contains 16 residues. V dropped 0 bases and J dropped 4; count of bases not matched to a gene: 6. The CDR3 nucleotides read TGTGCCAGCAGCTTAGCGCTAGCGGTCGTTTACAATGAGCAGTTCTTC. Protein sequence: CASSLALAVVYNEQFF.